This TCR beta chain was sequenced in a study of identical twins. The CDR3 sequence is 14 residues long. V lost 3 bases to trimming and J lost 3 bases, with 12 bases between them. The germline V gene has CDR1 SGHAT and CDR2 FQNNGV. TCRdb reprocessed the 5' RACE reads with MiXCR, giving one entry per CDR3 protein. The sample records a few hundred thousand distinct CDR3 sequences, approximately 10% being singletons. This clonotype came up a few times. This sequence was found in a woman in her forties or fifties in good health. The sequenced sample consisted of naive T cells sorted from blood. This chain connects TRBV11-2 to TRBJ2-7; D unresolved. CDR3 sequence: CASSLAQRFYEQYF. The CDR3 DNA is TGTGCCAGCAGCTTGGCACAGAGATTCTACGAGCAGTACTTC.